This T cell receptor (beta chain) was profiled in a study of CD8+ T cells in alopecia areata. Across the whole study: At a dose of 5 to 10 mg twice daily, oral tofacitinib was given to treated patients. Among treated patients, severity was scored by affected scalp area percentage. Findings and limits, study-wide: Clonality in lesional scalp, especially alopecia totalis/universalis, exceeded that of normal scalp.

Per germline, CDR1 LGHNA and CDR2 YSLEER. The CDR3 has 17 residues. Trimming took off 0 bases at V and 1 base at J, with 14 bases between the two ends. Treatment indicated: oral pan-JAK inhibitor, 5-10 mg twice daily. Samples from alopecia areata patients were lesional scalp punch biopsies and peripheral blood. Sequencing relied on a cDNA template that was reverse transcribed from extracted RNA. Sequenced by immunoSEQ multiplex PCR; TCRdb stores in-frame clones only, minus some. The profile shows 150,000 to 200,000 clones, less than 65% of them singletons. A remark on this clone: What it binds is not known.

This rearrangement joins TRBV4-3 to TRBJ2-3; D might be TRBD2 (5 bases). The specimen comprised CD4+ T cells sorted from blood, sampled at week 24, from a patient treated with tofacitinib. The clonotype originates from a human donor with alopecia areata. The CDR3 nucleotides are TGCGCCAGCAGCCAAGAAAGAAGTGGGAGCGGCACAGATACGCAGTATTTT. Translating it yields CASSQERSGSGTDTQYF.